This T cell receptor beta chain is from a study of T cells in Graves' hyperthyroidism and ophthalmopathy. Overall study results and limits: Most thyroid clonotypes that were expanded above 0.001 also turned up in blood. Model output signaled ophthalmopathy a median approximately 6.2 months ahead of onset.

Regions amplified from RNA transcripts were the TCR beta CDR3 regions. HTBI primers drove first-round RT-PCR of the TCR CDR3. TCRdb reanalysed the multiplex PCR reads using MiXCR and keeps one entry per CDR3 protein. Here the sample spans fewer than 450,000 distinct CDR3 sequences, approximately 18% being singletons. CDR3 size: 17 residues. About this clonotype itself: Its antigen is not identified. At one boundary the junction diverges from the germline segment, which might be a read error.

The hyperthyroidism patients had all been newly diagnosed, and their disease duration was under 2 months. Their ages ranged from 18 to 65 years. The rearrangement uses TRBV6-7 and TRBJ1-5; D gene ambiguous. TRBV6-7 carries the ORF label, with uncertain function. This clonotype was sampled from a woman aged 25 to 39 with Graves' hyperthyroidism that later progressed to Graves' ophthalmopathy. Source material: blood. As DNA, the CDR3 is TGTGCCAGAAGTTACCGGTTTGACACATCGAACGACCAGCCCCAGCATTTT. Translating gives CARSYRFDTSNDQPQHF.